This TCR beta chain was obtained from a study of cytomegalovirus exposure and HLA in healthy donors. Donors in the study were healthy people who gave bone marrow. PCR involved 60 Vbeta and 13 Jbeta primers. Method: immunoSEQ multiplex PCR; TCRdb's copy keeps in-frame clones and lacks some. The repertoire holds roughly 88,000 clones, with about two thirds as singletons. There are 14 residues in the CDR3. The germline V and J ends were trimmed by 0 bases and 6 bases, with 9 bases remaining between them. Germline V gene data show CDR1 as MGHRA and CDR2 as YSYEKL. The sequencing input was PBMCs. The receptor comes from a man in his fifties in good health and CMV-seronegative. This sequence joins TRBV4-1 and TRBJ2-1; TRBD1 might be the D (6 bases). CDR3 protein: CASSQDPGVNEQFF. In DNA, the CDR3 is TGCGCCAGCAGCCAAGATCCAGGGGTCAATGAGCAGTTCTTC.